Included here is one TCR beta chain sequence, with context. Its antigen is still unknown. Genes here carry mouse names. The observed sequence ends 1 residue before the CDR3 terminus, with the missing tail filled in from the germline J gene. The data originate from a study of tissue T cells after allogeneic stem cell transplantation. Sample time point: mouse harvest day 7 after allogeneic transplant. Each mouse received 10^7 T-cell-depleted marrow cells plus 10^6 splenic CD5+ T cells by tail vein. Germline values: CDR1 SNHLY, CDR2 FYNGKV (reference sequence). The CDR3 consists of 16 residues. Trimming took 3 bases from V and 2 from J; bases not matched to a gene: 4. The method was immunoSEQ multiplex PCR; TCRdb's version includes in-frame clones alone and lacks a portion of them. The sample has about 5,800 clones; 40% to 60% are singletons. General study findings and limits: Limitations included a small, clinically heterogeneous cohort and limited sampling depth.

Input material: gut tissue. The gene calls are TRBV3 and TRBJ2-2; 9 bases match TRBD2. The sequence derives from a female BALB/c mouse given C57BL/6 T cells with graft-versus-host disease after an allogeneic hematopoietic cell transplant. Incomplete CDR3 DNA: TGTGCCAGCAGCTTGTGGGGGGGCGCGAACACCGGGCAGCTCTAC. Amino acids: CASSLWGGANTGQLY. The full CDR3 protein reads CASSLWGGANTGQLYF.